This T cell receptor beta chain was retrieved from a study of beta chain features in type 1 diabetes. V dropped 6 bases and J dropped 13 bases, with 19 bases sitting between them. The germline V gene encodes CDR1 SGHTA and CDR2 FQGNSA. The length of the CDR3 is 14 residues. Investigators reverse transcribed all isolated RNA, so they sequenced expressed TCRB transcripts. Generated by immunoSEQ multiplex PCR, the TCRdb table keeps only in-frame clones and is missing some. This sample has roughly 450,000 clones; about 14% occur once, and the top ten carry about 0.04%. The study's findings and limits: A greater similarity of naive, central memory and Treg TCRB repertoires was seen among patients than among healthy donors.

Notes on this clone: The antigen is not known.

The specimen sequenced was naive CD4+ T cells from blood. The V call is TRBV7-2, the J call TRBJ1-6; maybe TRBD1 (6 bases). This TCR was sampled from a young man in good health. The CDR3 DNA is TGTGCCAGCAGACTTACGACACAGGGAGCTCCCCTCCACTTT. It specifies CASRLTTQGAPLHF.